Presented here are 16 T cell receptor beta chains from one specimen sequenced in a study of beta chain features in type 1 diabetes. The study reverse transcribed the entire isolated RNA, so it sequenced expressed TCRB transcripts. Sequencing used immunoSEQ multiplex PCR; TCRdb keeps in-frame clones, though not all of them. The repertoire holds 900,000 or so clones, with roughly 17% as singletons. The sequencing sample was made of naive CD4+ T cells from blood. These TCRs come from a woman aged 18-35 years in good health.

This clone was picked up a small number of times. This rearrangement joins TRBV19 to TRBJ2-2; D might be TRBD1 or TRBD2, each matching 5 bases. This CDR3 has 13 residues. V lost 3 bases and J lost 6, with 8 bases in between. Germline V lookup: CDR1 LNHDA, CDR2 SQIVND (reference sequence). CDR3: CASSIGGPGELFF. Written as DNA, the CDR3 is TGTGCCAGTAGTATTGGGGGTCCCGGGGAGCTGTTTTTT.

This chain connects TRBV5-4 to TRBJ2-2; no definite D call. This CDR3 is built from 16 residues. Germline CDR1 reads SGHNT; CDR2 reads YYREEE (reference sequence). V was clipped by 5 bases and J by 3 bases, with 17 bases between them. This chain's CDR3 is CASRGSLAADTGELFF. CDR3 in DNA: TGTGCCAGCAGGGGGTCACTCGCCGCGGACACCGGGGAGCTGTTTTTT.

This sequence joins TRBV4-3 and TRBJ2-1, with 12 bases aligning to TRBD2. Germline V gene data show CDR1 as LGHNA and CDR2 as YSLEER. V lost 0 bases and J lost 7; bases outside the gene matches: 10. The CDR3 is 18 amino acids. CDR3 loop: CASSQDFHGLAGLNEQFF. The CDR3 nucleotides are TGCGCCAGCAGCCAAGATTTTCATGGACTAGCGGGGCTAAATGAGCAGTTCTTC.

The chain combines TRBV5-1 with TRBJ1-2, with 8 bases lining up with TRBD1. Germline values: CDR1 SGHRS, CDR2 YFSETQ. Trimming cost V 4 bases and J 5 bases; bases outside gene matches: 13. CDR3 size: 16 residues. The CDR3: CASSPMRGQDPYGYTF. In DNA, the CDR3 is TGCGCCAGCAGCCCTATGCGGGGACAGGACCCATATGGCTACACCTTC.

For the CDR3, the DNA is TGTGCCAGCAGCTCCCGGGATGGCGGGATGACGGGCGAGCAGTACTTC. This gives the protein CASSSRDGGMTGEQYF. The rearrangement uses TRBV11-2 and TRBJ2-7; the D gene is possibly TRBD2 (6 bases). The V and J ends lost 4 bases and 6 bases respectively, with 22 bases between them. From germline, CDR1 is SGHAT and CDR2 FQNNGV. The CDR3 totals 16 residues. Using reference TRBV11-2 and TRBJ2-7 for the parts outside the CDR3, the full variable domain is EAGVAQSPRYKIIEKRQSVAFWCNPISGHATLYWYQQILGQGPKLLIQFQNNGVVDDSQLPKDRFSAERLKGVDSTLKIQPAKLEDSAVYLCASSSRDGGMTGEQYFGPGTRLTVT.

This clone turned up a few times. This chain uses TRBV20-1 with TRBJ2-5, with D possibly matching TRBD2 (6 bases). There are 11 residues in the CDR3. The V and J ends lost 5 bases and 10 bases respectively, with 14 bases between them. The V gene's germline CDR1 is DFQATT and CDR2 SNEGSKA (reference sequence). In DNA form, the CDR3 reads TGCAGTGCTCGTCTCCGGGGGAGCCAGTACTTC. Protein: CSARLRGSQYF.

Only a few counts were recorded for this clone. The sample contains more than one DNA sequence encoding this CDR3. The V and J genes are TRBV5-6 and TRBJ1-2; no definite D call. Trimming took off 0 bases at V and 4 bases at J, with 4 bases between the two ends. Per the germline V gene, CDR1 is SGHDT and CDR2 is YYEEEE. The CDR3 loop spans 12 amino acids. This chain's CDR3 is CASSLGGYGYTF. The CDR3 DNA follows: TGTGCCAGCAGCTTGGGGGGCTATGGCTACACCTTC.

The rearrangement links TRBV5-8 to TRBJ1-5, with D possibly being TRBD1 (6 bases). Trimming removed 4 bases at V and 1 base at J, with 12 bases between. Germline loops: CDR1 SGHTS, CDR2 YDEGEE. This CDR3 spans 15 amino acids. CDR3 nucleotide sequence: TGTGCCAGCAGCGACGAGAGGGGGAGCAATCAGCCCCAGCATTTT. Translated, it gives CASSDERGSNQPQHF. Combining the CDR3 with reference TRBV5-8 and TRBJ1-5 gives the whole variable domain EAGVTQSPTHLIKTRGQQATLRCSPISGHTSVYWYQQALGLGLQFLLWYDEGEERNRGNFPPRFSGRQFPNYSSELNVNALELEDSALYLCASSDERGSNQPQHFGDGTRLSIL.

Concerning this clone itself: Other nucleotide sequences in the sample specify the same CDR3. V is TRBV9 and J is TRBJ2-1; 9 nucleotides match TRBD1. Looked up from germline, CDR1 is SGDLS and CDR2 is YYNGEE. The CDR3 has 15 amino acids. J gave up 4 bases and V 0 bases, and 2 bases lay outside the gene matches. CDR3 DNA: TGTGCCAGCAGCGTAGCGGGACAGGGTTACAATGAGCAGTTCTTC. Translation gives CASSVAGQGYNEQFF.

This clone has only a few counts. The rearrangement links TRBV28 to TRBJ1-1; D perhaps matches TRBD1 (6 bases). From germline, CDR1 is MDHEN and CDR2 SYDVKM. The V end was cut by 5 bases, the J end by 4 bases, with 14 bases between. CDR3 length: 14 amino acids. This CDR3 is CASSDQGGSTEAFF. The CDR3 DNA is TGTGCCAGCAGTGACCAAGGGGGGAGCACTGAAGCTTTCTTT.

V and J are TRBV15 and TRBJ2-6, with D maybe TRBD1 (5 bases). V was shortened by 4 bases and J by 0 bases, with 13 bases between the two germline ends. The CDR3 has 17 residues. Germline values: CDR1 LNHNV, CDR2 YYDKDF (reference sequence). CDR3 coding DNA: TGTGCCACCAGCACAAGACAGTTGGGCTCTGGGGCCAACGTCCTGACTTTC. This translates into CATSTRQLGSGANVLTF.

The CDR3 sequence is CASSSSRVRWSEQYF. The DNA of the CDR3 is TGTGCCAGCAGTTCCTCCAGGGTGAGGTGGTCGGAGCAGTACTTC. This chain links TRBV25-1 with TRBJ2-7; the D gene is possibly TRBD1 (5 bases). CDR1 is MGHDK, CDR2 SYGVNS, per germline. This CDR3 is 15 amino acids long. V was trimmed by 5 bases and J by 7 bases, leaving 21 bases between them.

The chain employs TRBV11-2 and TRBJ2-1, with TRBD1 matching 8 bases. From germline, CDR1 is SGHAT and CDR2 FQNNGV. The CDR3 has 15 residues. J gave up 3 bases and V 5 bases, and 6 bases lay outside the gene matches. The DNA of the CDR3 is TGTGCCAGCAGCCAGACAGGGGTGGTCTACAATGAGCAGTTCTTC. Residues: CASSQTGVVYNEQFF.

This chain joins TRBV10-3 and TRBJ2-1; 9 bases match TRBD2. The CDR3 totals 14 residues. CDR1 and CDR2 (germline): ENHRY, SYGVKD. V lost 6 bases, J lost 4 bases, and 4 bases stayed unmatched. The CDR3 region is CAIRKLAGYNEQFF. DNA for the CDR3: TGTGCCATCAGGAAACTAGCGGGTTACAATGAGCAGTTCTTC.

This clone was found a few times. This chain uses TRBV7-6 with TRBJ2-5; D is perhaps TRBD2 (7 bases). Trimming left V 4 bases short and J 4 bases short, with 19 bases between. Germline V gives CDR1 SGHVS, CDR2 FNYEAQ. CDR3 length: 16 amino acids. This chain's CDR3 is CASSYGLGRGGETQYF. In DNA form, the CDR3 reads TGTGCCAGCAGCTACGGCCTTGGGAGGGGGGGAGAGACCCAGTACTTC. Looking up the rest from reference TRBV7-6 and TRBJ2-5 gives the full variable domain: GAGVSQSPRYKVTKRGQDVALRCDPISGHVSLYWYRQALGQGPEFLTYFNYEAQQDKSGLPNDRFSAERPEGSISTLTIQRTEQRDSAMYRCASSYGLGRGGETQYFGPGTRLLVL.

The table lists this clone with a few counts. The chain carries TRBV11-2 and TRBJ2-4; D remains unclear. Looked up from germline, CDR1 is SGHAT and CDR2 is FQNNGV. Trimming removed 0 bases from V and 1 base from J, with 10 bases in between. This CDR3 spans 16 amino acids. CDR3 DNA sequence: TGTGCCAGCAGCTTAGATGTTTGGCACGCCAAAAACATTCAGTACTTC. Amino acid sequence: CASSLDVWHAKNIQYF.